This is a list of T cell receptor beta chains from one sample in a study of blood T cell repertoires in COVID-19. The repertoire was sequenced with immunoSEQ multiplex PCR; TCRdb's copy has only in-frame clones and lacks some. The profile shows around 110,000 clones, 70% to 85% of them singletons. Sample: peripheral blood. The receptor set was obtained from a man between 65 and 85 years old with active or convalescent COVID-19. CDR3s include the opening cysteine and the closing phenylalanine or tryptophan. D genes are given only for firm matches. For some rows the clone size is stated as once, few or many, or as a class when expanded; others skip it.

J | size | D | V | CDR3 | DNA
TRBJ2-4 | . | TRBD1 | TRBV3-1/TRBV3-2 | CASSQEKGQGKRGKNIQYF | TGTGCCAGCAGCCAAGAAAAGGGACAGGGAAAGCGAGGCAAAAACATTCAGTACTTC
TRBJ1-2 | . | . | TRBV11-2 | CASSGGHTLKNYGYTF | TGTGCCAGCAGTGGGGGACATACCCTAAAAAACTATGGCTACACCTTC
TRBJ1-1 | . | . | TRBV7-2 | CASSYSPSRNTEAFF | TGTGCCAGCAGTTACAGCCCCAGTCGTAACACTGAAGCTTTCTTT
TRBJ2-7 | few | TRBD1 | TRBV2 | CASSDFGTDFSQQYF | TGTGCCAGCAGTGATTTCGGGACAGACTTTAGTCAGCAGTACTTC
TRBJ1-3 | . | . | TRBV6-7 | CASNQRDTPSGNTIYF | TGTGCCAGCAACCAACGGGACACCCCCTCTGGAAACACCATATATTTT
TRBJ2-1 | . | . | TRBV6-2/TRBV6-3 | CASSYMSGGLGEQFF | TGTGCCAGCAGTTACATGTCAGGGGGGCTTGGGGAGCAGTTCTTC
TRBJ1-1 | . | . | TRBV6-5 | CASSYSGLRNTEAFF | TGTGCCAGCAGTTACTCGGGGCTACGGAACACTGAAGCTTTCTTT
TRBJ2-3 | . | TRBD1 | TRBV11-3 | CASSFRTGLADTQYF | TGTGCCAGCAGCTTTAGGACAGGGTTGGCAGATACGCAGTATTTT
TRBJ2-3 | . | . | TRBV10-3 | CAISDRGQDTQYF | TGTGCCATCAGTGATAGGGGCCAAGATACGCAGTATTTT
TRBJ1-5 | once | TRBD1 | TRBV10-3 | CATQDRAGGLAQHF | TGTGCCACCCAGGACAGGGCAGGAGGGTTAGCCCAGCATTTT
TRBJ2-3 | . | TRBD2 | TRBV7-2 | CASNPSGGALDTQYF | TGTGCCAGCAATCCTAGCGGGGGGGCCCTAGATACGCAGTATTTT
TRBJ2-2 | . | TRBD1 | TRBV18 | CASSFPGQGGGELFF | TGTGCCAGCTCGTTTCCGGGACAGGGAGGCGGGGAGCTGTTTTTT
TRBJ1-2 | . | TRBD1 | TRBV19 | CASNRQGAEYGYTF | TGTGCCAGTAACCGACAGGGGGCAGAATATGGCTACACCTTC
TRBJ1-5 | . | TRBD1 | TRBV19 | CASSINRGDGPQHF | TGTGCCAGTAGTATTAACAGGGGAGATGGGCCCCAGCATTTT
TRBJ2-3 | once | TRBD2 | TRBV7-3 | CASSLTGPGRGSTDTQYF | TGTGCCAGCAGCTTAACGGGACCTGGGCGGGGGAGCACAGATACGCAGTATTTT
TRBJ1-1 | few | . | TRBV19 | CASSFRNGVNTEAFF | TGTGCCAGTAGTTTTCGTAACGGGGTGAACACTGAAGCTTTCTTT
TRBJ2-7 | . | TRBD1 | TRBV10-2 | CASSEFGRGFSYEQYF | TGCGCCAGCAGTGAGTTTGGCAGGGGGTTCTCCTACGAGCAGTACTTC
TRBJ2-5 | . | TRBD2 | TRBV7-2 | CASRSGISGSLGETQYF | TGTGCCAGCAGGAGTGGTATAAGCGGGAGTCTTGGAGAGACCCAGTACTTC
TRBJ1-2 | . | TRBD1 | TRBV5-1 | CASSTSGTGGLGYTF | TGCGCCAGCAGCACCTCCGGGACAGGGGGCTTAGGCTACACCTTC
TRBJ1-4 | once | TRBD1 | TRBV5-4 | CASSRDRVNEKLFF | TGTGCCAGCAGCCGCGACAGGGTAAATGAAAAACTGTTTTTT
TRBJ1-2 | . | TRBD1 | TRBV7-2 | CASSLRDRGSGYTF | TGTGCCAGCAGCCTCCGGGACAGGGGTAGTGGCTACACCTTC
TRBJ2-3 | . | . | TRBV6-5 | CASLTRGGADTQYF | TGTGCCAGCCTAACGAGGGGAGGCGCAGATACGCAGTATTTT
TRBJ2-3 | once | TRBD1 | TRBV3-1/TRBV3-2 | CASSQEGVGTGADTQYF | TGTGCCAGCAGCCAAGAAGGAGTAGGGACAGGCGCAGATACGCAGTATTTT
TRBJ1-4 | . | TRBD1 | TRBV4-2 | CASSRQGASNFADEKLFF | TGTGCCAGCAGCCGACAGGGGGCGAGTAATTTTGCGGATGAAAAACTGTTTTTT
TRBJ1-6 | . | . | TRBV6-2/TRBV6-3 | CASTPLAAGSPLHF | TGTGCCAGCACCCCGTTGGCCGCGGGGTCACCCCTCCACTTT
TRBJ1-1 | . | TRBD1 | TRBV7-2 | CASSIRTGTNTEAFF | TGTGCCAGCAGTATAAGGACAGGGACGAACACTGAAGCTTTCTTT
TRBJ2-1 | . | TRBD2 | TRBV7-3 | CASSLVSLAGSYNEQFF | TGTGCCAGCAGCTTAGTGTCACTAGCGGGTTCCTACAATGAGCAGTTCTTC
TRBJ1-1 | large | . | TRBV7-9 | CASSLDAGQKAFF | TGTGCCAGCAGCTTAGACGCAGGACAGAAAGCTTTCTTT
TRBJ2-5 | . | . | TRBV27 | CASSLSGGIVWGETQYF | TGTGCCAGCAGTTTATCGGGCGGGATAGTATGGGGAGAGACCCAGTACTTC
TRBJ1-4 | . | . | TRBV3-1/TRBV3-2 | CASSKRTLTTNEKLFF | TGTGCCAGCAGCAAACGGACACTTACAACTAATGAAAAACTGTTTTTT
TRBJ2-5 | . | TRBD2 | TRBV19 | CASSKTSGGPETQYF | TGTGCCAGTAGTAAAACTAGCGGGGGGCCGGAGACCCAGTACTTC
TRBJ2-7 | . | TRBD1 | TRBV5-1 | CASRPGQETYEQYF | TGCGCCAGCAGACCGGGACAGGAAACCTACGAGCAGTACTTC
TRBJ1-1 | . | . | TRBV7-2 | CASSSPTMNTEAFF | TGTGCCAGCAGCTCCCCCACTATGAACACTGAAGCTTTCTTT
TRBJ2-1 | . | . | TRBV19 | CASSAQLGSHEQFF | TGTGCCAGTAGTGCCCAACTAGGGTCCCATGAGCAGTTCTTC
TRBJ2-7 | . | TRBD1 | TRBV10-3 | CAIRVGQETYEQYF | TGTGCCATCAGGGTCGGACAGGAGACTTACGAGCAGTACTTC
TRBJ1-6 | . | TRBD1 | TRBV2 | CASSDSGGAGSPLHF | TGTGCCAGCAGTGATTCAGGGGGCGCCGGTTCACCCCTCCACTTT
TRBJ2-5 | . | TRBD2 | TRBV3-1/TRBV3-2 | CASSQDWGLAGGSGETQYF | TGTGCCAGCAGCCAAGATTGGGGACTAGCGGGGGGCTCGGGGGAGACCCAGTACTTC
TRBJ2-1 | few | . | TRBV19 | CASPPDTGEQFF | TGTGCCAGTCCACCGGACACGGGTGAGCAGTTCTTC
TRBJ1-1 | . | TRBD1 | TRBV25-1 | CASSESGRGWAEAFF | TGTGCCAGCAGTGAATCGGGCAGGGGGTGGGCTGAAGCTTTCTTT
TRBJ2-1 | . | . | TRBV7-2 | CASSLVGGGTYNEQFF | TGTGCCAGCAGCTTAGTAGGTGGGGGGACTTACAATGAGCAGTTCTTC
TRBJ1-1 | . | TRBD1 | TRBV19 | CASSIIDRDTEAFF | TGTGCCAGTAGTATAATAGACAGGGACACTGAAGCTTTCTTT
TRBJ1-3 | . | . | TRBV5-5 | CASSLGPTDGNTIYF | TGTGCCAGCAGCTTGGGGCCGACAGACGGAAACACCATATATTTT
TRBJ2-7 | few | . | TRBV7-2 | CASSLSAGQAMYEQYF | TGTGCCAGCAGCTTATCAGCGGGACAGGCGATGTACGAGCAGTACTTC
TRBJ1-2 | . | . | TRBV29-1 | CSVDRPRGPGVYYGYTF | TGCAGCGTTGACCGTCCCAGAGGTCCGGGGGTATACTATGGCTACACCTTC
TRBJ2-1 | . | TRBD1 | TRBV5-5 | CASSLGTGGTYNEQFF | TGTGCCAGCAGCTTGGGGACAGGGGGCACCTACAATGAGCAGTTCTTC
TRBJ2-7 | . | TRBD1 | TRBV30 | CAWSNRDRGNEQYF | TGTGCCTGGAGTAACCGGGACAGGGGTAACGAGCAGTACTTC
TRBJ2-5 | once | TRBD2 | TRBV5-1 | CASTPFGGARETQYF | TGCGCCAGCACCCCTTTCGGGGGGGCGCGGGAGACCCAGTACTTC
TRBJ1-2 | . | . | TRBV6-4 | CAGGGESYTF | TGTGCCGGGGGGGGAGAGAGCTACACCTTC